Listed below are T cell receptor beta chains from one sample, sequenced in a study of cytotoxic CD8 clonotypes in ibrutinib-treated CLL. Measured with immunoSEQ multiplex PCR; TCRdb has only the in-frame clones, and not every one. There are about 160,000 clones in the sample; roughly 86% occur only once, and roughly 2% lies in the top ten. The sample was PBMCs, taken after 12 months of ibrutinib treatment. All receptors derive from a human donor with chronic lymphocytic leukemia. Each CDR3 is given with its conserved first and last residue. Fields, in order: V gene, clone size, J gene, D gene, CDR3 DNA, CDR3 protein. The D gene is left open where the match is weak. Expanded clones get a size class; other rows say once, few or many, or leave the size out.

>TRBV5-1|NA|TRBJ2-2|NA
TGCGCCAGCAGCTTGACTACGAACACCGGGGAGCTGTTTTTT
CASSLTTNTGELFF
>TRBV12-2|once|TRBJ2-7|NA
TGTGCAAGTCGCTTAATCTTAGTCGGGCTACTCAAAACCTACGAGCAGTACTTC
CASRLILVGLLKTYEQYF
>TRBV7-9|NA|TRBJ2-7|NA
TGTGCCAGCAGCTTAGCGAACCTTGAGAGGGGTTTAGAGCAGTACTTC
CASSLANLERGLEQYF
>TRBV15|NA|TRBJ2-7|TRBD1
TGTGCCACCAGCTCACGGACAGGGTTAGGCTACGAGCAGTACTTC
CATSSRTGLGYEQYF
>TRBV28|NA|TRBJ1-5|TRBD1
TGTGCCAGCAGTCCGGGACAGGGCAATCAGCCCCAGCATTTT
CASSPGQGNQPQHF
>TRBV27|NA|TRBJ2-7|NA
TGTGCCAGCAGTTTATCACTCCTGAGCTCCTACGAGCAGTACTTC
CASSLSLLSSYEQYF
>TRBV2|NA|TRBJ1-6|TRBD1
TGTGCCAGCAGCGAGGAGACAGGGAAAGTAAATTCACCCCTCCACTTT
CASSEETGKVNSPLHF
>TRBV9|few|TRBJ2-5|TRBD2
TGTGCCAGCAGCGTAGATCCCGCGGGAGGGGGGGAGACCCAGTACTTC
CASSVDPAGGGETQYF
>TRBV30|NA|TRBJ1-6|NA
TGTGCCTGGGACACGAGCTCCTATAATTCACCCCTCCACTTT
CAWDTSSYNSPLHF
>TRBV7-2|few|TRBJ2-2|NA
TGTGCCAGCAGCTTGTTTTCCTCGGGCACCGGGGAGCTGTTTTTT
CASSLFSSGTGELFF
>TRBV7-2|NA|TRBJ2-5|TRBD1
TGTGCCAGCAGCCTACCGGGACAGGGGACGAGCCAGTACTTC
CASSLPGQGTSQYF
>TRBV5-5|NA|TRBJ1-1|NA
TGTGCCAGCAGCCGGGTTCTGAACACTGAAGCTTTCTTT
CASSRVLNTEAFF
>TRBV27|NA|TRBJ2-1|TRBD2
TGTGCCAGCAGCCCCTGGACTAGCGGGAGGAACAATGAGCAGTTCTTC
CASSPWTSGRNNEQFF
>TRBV7-8|once|TRBJ2-5|TRBD1
TGTGCCAGCATCCCTTACAGGGGGCTGAGGGAGACCCAGTACTTC
CASIPYRGLRETQYF
>TRBV14|NA|TRBJ1-6|TRBD1
TGTGCCAGCAGCCTAGGACAGGCAACATATTCACCCCTCCACTTT
CASSLGQATYSPLHF
>TRBV9|NA|TRBJ1-1|NA
TGTGCCAGCAGCGTAGTGGTGAACACTGAAGCTTTCTTT
CASSVVVNTEAFF
>TRBV4-1|NA|TRBJ1-6|NA
TGCGCCAGCAGCCAATTGGGGAGCTCCTATAATTCACCCCTCCACTTT
CASSQLGSSYNSPLHF
>TRBV25-1|NA|TRBJ1-1|TRBD1
TGTGCCAGCAAGGACAGGGGCTTGGAAACTGAAGCTTTCTTT
CASKDRGLETEAFF
>TRBV6-1|few|TRBJ2-1|NA
TGTGCCAGCAGTGAACGGATCAATGAGCAGTTCTTC
CASSERINEQFF
>TRBV7-2|few|TRBJ2-3|NA
TGTGCCAGCAGCCGCGCAATCGGACGGAGAAAGACAGATACGCAGTATTTT
CASSRAIGRRKTDTQYF
>TRBV4-2|NA|TRBJ2-3|TRBD2
TGTGCCAGCAGCCAAGATCCTAGCGGGGGGGTTAGCACAGATACGCAGTATTTT
CASSQDPSGGVSTDTQYF
>TRBV4-2|NA|TRBJ2-1|TRBD2
TGTGCCAGCAGCCAAGGCGGGAGTGTGTCCTACAATGAGCAGTTCTTC
CASSQGGSVSYNEQFF
>TRBV5-1|NA|TRBJ2-5|NA
TGCGCCAGCAGCCCCGGCGGAGGGGGGTCCCAAGAGACCCAGTACTTC
CASSPGGGGSQETQYF
>TRBV25-1|NA|TRBJ1-5|NA
TGTGCCAGCAGTGAAAACCATAGCAATCAGCCCCAGCATTTT
CASSENHSNQPQHF
>TRBV28|NA|TRBJ1-2|TRBD1
TGTGCCAGCAGTTTTCCTCCGGGACAGGGGGAAGGGTATGGCTACACCTTC
CASSFPPGQGEGYGYTF
>TRBV19|NA|TRBJ1-2|TRBD1
TGTGCCAGTAGTATTTTTCCGGGACAGCATGATGGCTACACCTTC
CASSIFPGQHDGYTF
>TRBV4-3|NA|TRBJ2-1|NA
TGCGCCAGCAGCCAAGGGGTGGGAAATGAGCAGTTCTTC
CASSQGVGNEQFF
>TRBV28|NA|TRBJ2-7|TRBD2
TGTGCCAGCAGTCAAGCGGGAGTCCGCGAGCAGTACTTC
CASSQAGVREQYF
>TRBV27|NA|TRBJ2-7|TRBD1
TGTGCCAGCAGTATATTCCCGACAGGGTACTCCTACGAGCAGTACTTC
CASSIFPTGYSYEQYF
>TRBV7-2|NA|TRBJ2-7|NA
TGTGCCAGCAGCTTAGTTGCGGGGGCTTTCTACGAGCAGTACTTC
CASSLVAGAFYEQYF
>TRBV4-1|NA|TRBJ2-1|TRBD2
TGCGCCAGCAGCCAAGAGGCTAGCGGGAGTTTCAATGAGCAGTTCTTC
CASSQEASGSFNEQFF
>TRBV9|NA|TRBJ2-7|NA
TGTGCCAGCAGCGTATACGGGGGGCCAGACGAGCAGTACTTC
CASSVYGGPDEQYF
>TRBV7-2|NA|TRBJ1-1|NA
TGTGCCAGCAGCTTCGGTCCCAGTCTTATAGCTTTCTTT
CASSFGPSLIAFF
>TRBV4-2|NA|TRBJ2-1|TRBD1
TGTGCCAGCAGCCCGAATGACAGGGATCGCTACAATGAGCAGTTCTTC
CASSPNDRDRYNEQFF
>TRBV4-2|NA|TRBJ2-1|TRBD2
TGTGCCAGCAGCGCGCAAACTAGCGGAGATTACAATGAGCAGTTCTTC
CASSAQTSGDYNEQFF
>TRBV9|NA|TRBJ2-7|NA
TGTGCCAGCAGCCCCCCGGGCCCGGCCATGCGGGAGCAGTACTTC
CASSPPGPAMREQYF
>TRBV4-3|NA|TRBJ1-2|NA
TGCGCCAGCAGCGCAAATGTGGAGGGACTCTATGGCTACACCTTC
CASSANVEGLYGYTF
>TRBV28|NA|TRBJ1-5|NA
TGTGCCAGCAGTTTATTTTTGGTTCGGAGGGTTTTGGCCAATCAGCCCCAGCATTTT
CASSLFLVRRVLANQPQHF
>TRBV2|NA|TRBJ2-7|TRBD2
TGTGCCAGCAGAACCGGGGAGGGGAGAGACTACGAGCAGTACTTC
CASRTGEGRDYEQYF
>TRBV9|NA|TRBJ1-2|NA
TGTGCCAGCAGCGTAGTAGGCACGGACGTCTATGGCTACACCTTC
CASSVVGTDVYGYTF
>TRBV14|NA|TRBJ2-4|NA
TGTGCCAGCAGCCAAGATTGGACAACTTTGGGCATTCAGTACTTC
CASSQDWTTLGIQYF
>TRBV6-6|NA|TRBJ2-1|NA
TGTGCCAGCAGGGTGGACCTCTCCTACAATGAGCAGTTCTTC
CASRVDLSYNEQFF
>TRBV5-1|NA|TRBJ2-5|NA
TGCGCCAGCAGCCCCAGTGGGCGGTTCCAAGAGACCCAGTACTTC
CASSPSGRFQETQYF
>TRBV28|few|TRBJ2-7|TRBD1
TGTGCCAGCAGTTTTTCGGGACAGGGGTTCGAGCAGTACTTC
CASSFSGQGFEQYF
>TRBV7-2|few|TRBJ1-5|NA
TGTGCCAGCAGCTTATACGATCAGCCCCAGCATTTT
CASSLYDQPQHF
>TRBV7-2|many|TRBJ2-3|NA
TGTGCCAGCAGCTTAGTTGCGAACACAGATACGCAGTATTTT
CASSLVANTDTQYF
>TRBV29-1|NA|TRBJ2-1|TRBD2
TGCAGCGTTGTTGGAGTAGCGGGGGCACCTGAGCAGTTCTTC
CSVVGVAGAPEQFF
>TRBV29-1|NA|TRBJ2-7|NA
TGCAGCGTTGATCCCGGGACAACTAGCCACGAGCAGTACTTC
CSVDPGTTSHEQYF
>TRBV7-2|many|TRBJ1-1|NA
TGTGCCAGCACCCCCTCTCCGGACAGAAACACTGAAGCTTTCTTT
CASTPSPDRNTEAFF
>TRBV5-8|few|TRBJ1-5|NA
TGTGCCAGCAGCCACGGAGACAGGCCCAACGACCTCAATCAGCCCCAGCATTTT
CASSHGDRPNDLNQPQHF
>TRBV27|NA|TRBJ2-1|NA
TGTGCCAGCAGTTTGGAAGGTAATGAGCAGTTCTTC
CASSLEGNEQFF
>TRBV6-1|once|TRBJ2-7|TRBD2
TGTGCCAGCAGTGCCTCTAGCGGGAGGGCCTACGAGCAGTACTTC
CASSASSGRAYEQYF
>TRBV27|NA|TRBJ1-5|TRBD1
TGTCCCGCTCGAGCCGCGGGACAGGGGTATAGCAATCAGCCCCAGCATTTT
CPARAAGQGYSNQPQHF
>TRBV12-2|NA|TRBJ1-2|NA
TGTGCAAGTCGCTTAGGTGAACGGACAGGGGGCGCCTATGGCTACACCTTC
CASRLGERTGGAYGYTF
>TRBV4-3|NA|TRBJ2-5|NA
TGCGCCAGCAGCCAAGAGGCCGGAAGAGAGACCCAGTACTTC
CASSQEAGRETQYF
>TRBV2|NA|TRBJ2-3|NA
TGTGCCAGCAGCCCCCGAGGGGAGACGATCACAGATACGCAGTATTTT
CASSPRGETITDTQYF
>TRBV18|NA|TRBJ1-5|NA
TGTGCCAGCCAAGAAACAGGGAATCAGCCCCAGCATTTT
CASQETGNQPQHF
>TRBV13|NA|TRBJ2-4|NA
TGTGCCAGCAGCTTAGAGCCGGGATCGTGGAACATTCAGTACTTC
CASSLEPGSWNIQYF
>TRBV6-1|NA|TRBJ2-5|NA
TGTGCCAGCAGTGAAGGGGGCGGGCCGGGTGAGACCCAGTACTTC
CASSEGGGPGETQYF